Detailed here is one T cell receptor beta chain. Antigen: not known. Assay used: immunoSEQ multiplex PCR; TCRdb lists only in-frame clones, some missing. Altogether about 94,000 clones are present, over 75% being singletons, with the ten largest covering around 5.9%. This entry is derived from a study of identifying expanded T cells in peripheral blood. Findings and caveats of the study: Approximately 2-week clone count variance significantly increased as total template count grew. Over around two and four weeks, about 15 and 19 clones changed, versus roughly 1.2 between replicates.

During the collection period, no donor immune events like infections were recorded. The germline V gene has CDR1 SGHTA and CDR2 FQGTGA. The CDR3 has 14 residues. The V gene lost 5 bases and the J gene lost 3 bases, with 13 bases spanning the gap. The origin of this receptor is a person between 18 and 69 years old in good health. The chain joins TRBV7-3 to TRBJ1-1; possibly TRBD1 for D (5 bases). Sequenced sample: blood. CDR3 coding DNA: TGTGCCAGCAGCAGAGGGGCCAGGGACACTGAAGCTTTCTTT. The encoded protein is CASSRGARDTEAFF.